These 25 T cell receptor beta chains came from one sample sequenced in a study of blood T cell repertoires in COVID-19. Sequencing used immunoSEQ multiplex PCR; TCRdb keeps in-frame clones, though not all of them. The sample lists 250,000 or so clones; about nine tenths were seen once. Material for sequencing was peripheral blood. The receptors here all came from a woman between 40 and 55 years old who had recovered from COVID-19.

DNA of the CDR3: TGTGCCAGCAGTGAACTACAGGGGGGGATCACTGAAGCTTTCTTT. This gives the protein CASSELQGGITEAFF. The rearrangement uses TRBV2 and TRBJ1-1; the match to TRBD1 covers 8 bases. This CDR3 has 15 residues. The trim removed 2 bases at V and 4 bases at J, leaving 6 bases unmatched. CDR1 and CDR2 (germline): SNHLY, FYNNEI.

The V gene is TRBV10-2, the J gene TRBJ1-5; 7 bases agree with TRBD1. J was trimmed by 6 bases and V by 3 bases; bases with no gene match: 11. CDR1 is WSHSY and CDR2 is SAAADI in the germline V gene. CDR3 length: 16 amino acids. The CDR3 reads CASSDPQQGWAQPQHF. Written as DNA, the CDR3 is TGCGCCAGCAGTGACCCGCAACAGGGGTGGGCTCAGCCCCAGCATTTT.

This chain links TRBV11-2 with TRBJ1-2; D call uncertain. Germline CDR1 SGHAT, CDR2 FQNNGV. CDR3 size: 12 residues. Between the trimmed V and J ends, which lost 1 base and 5 bases, there was a span of 5 bases. The CDR3 DNA is TGTGCCAGCAGCTTAGGGACTTATGGCTACACCTTC. Residues: CASSLGTYGYTF.

This clone has a handful of counts. V is TRBV2 and J is TRBJ2-7; D possibly corresponds to TRBD2 (7 bases). Germline values: CDR1 SNHLY, CDR2 FYNNEI. Trimming took 6 bases from V and 5 from J, leaving 14 bases between them. The CDR3 is 13 residues long. In DNA, the CDR3 is TGTGCCAGCAGAAGGGCGGGGGCCGACGAGCAGTACTTC. It codes for CASRRAGADEQYF.

The genes are TRBV6-5 and TRBJ1-6; D might be TRBD1 (6 bases). Between the trimmed V and J ends, which lost 6 bases and 7 bases, there was a span of 7 bases. The CDR3 covers 12 residues. CDR1 MNHEY and CDR2 SVGAGI come from the germline V gene. The CDR3 loop reads CASRTGNSPLHF. CDR3 nucleotides: TGTGCCAGCAGAACAGGGAATTCACCCCTCCACTTT.

CDR3 in amino acids: CASTYRGLYNEQFF. CDR3 sequence (DNA): TGTGCCAGCACCTATAGGGGTCTGTACAATGAGCAGTTCTTC. This rearrangement joins TRBV2 to TRBJ2-1, with a possible D match to TRBD1 (5 bases). The CDR3 is made up of 14 amino acids. Germline-derived CDR1 and CDR2 are SNHLY and FYNNEI. Trimming removed 7 bases at V and 4 bases at J, with 14 bases between. Using reference TRBV2 and TRBJ2-1 for the parts outside the CDR3, the full variable domain is EPEVTQTPSHQVTQMGQEVILRCVPISNHLYFYWYRQILGQKVEFLVSFYNNEISEKSEIFDDQFSVERPDGSNFTLKIRSTKLEDSAMYFCASTYRGLYNEQFFGPGTRLTVL.

The chain recombines TRBV5-1 with TRBJ1-4; possibly TRBD1 for D (5 bases). This CDR3 region has 15 residues. Germline V gene sequence: CDR1 SGHRS, CDR2 YFSETQ. Trimming left V 4 bases short and J 2 bases short, with 12 bases between. In DNA form, the CDR3 reads TGCGCCAGCAGCGTATGGGGGAGGACTAATGAAAAACTGTTTTTT. Protein product: CASSVWGRTNEKLFF. Looking up the rest from reference TRBV5-1 and TRBJ1-4 gives the full variable domain: KAGVTQTPRYLIKTRGQQVTLSCSPISGHRSVSWYQQTPGQGLQFLFEYFSETQRNKGNFPGRFSGRQFSNSRSEMNVSTLELGDSALYLCASSVWGRTNEKLFFGSGTQLSVL.

This clone was seen just once. The sample carries other DNA sequences with the same CDR3. The V gene is TRBV5-1, the J gene TRBJ1-5; possible D gene TRBD1, 5 bases. Germline CDR1 SGHRS, CDR2 YFSETQ. Trimming pared 4 bases from V and 7 bases from J, leaving 12 bases between. There are 13 residues in the CDR3. The CDR3, as DNA: TGCGCCAGCAGCGAAACAGGCGGACAGCCCCAGCATTTT. Encoded protein: CASSETGGQPQHF.

The chain employs TRBV3-1 (or the pseudogene TRBV3-2) and TRBJ1-2; the D gene is possibly TRBD1 (5 bases). Germline assignment: CDR1 LGHDT and CDR2 YNNKEL (reference sequence). V lost 4 bases and J lost 4, with 13 bases in between. This CDR3 contains 14 residues. CDR3: CASSPTQGSYGYTF. Written as DNA, the CDR3 is TGTGCCAGCAGCCCGACCCAGGGCTCCTATGGCTACACCTTC.

This clone occurred a few times. The rearrangement links TRBV2 to TRBJ2-7; 9 bases map to TRBD1. CDR3 length equals 14 residues. Germline V gene data show CDR1 as SNHLY and CDR2 as FYNNEI. The V segment lost 7 bases and the J segment 2 bases; nucleotides outside the gene matches: 6. The DNA of the CDR3 is TGTGCCAGCACCCCGGACAGGGGAGCCTACGAGCAGTACTTC. It encodes CASTPDRGAYEQYF.

This rearrangement joins TRBV3-1 (or the pseudogene TRBV3-2) to TRBJ1-1; D gene unclear. Germline CDR1 and CDR2: LGHDT and YNNKEL (reference sequence). Between the trimmed V and J ends, which lost 1 base and 3 bases, there was a span of 6 bases. The CDR3 contains 13 residues. CDR3 bases: TGTGCCAGCAGCCAAGTTATTTACACTGAAGCTTTCTTT. Translating gives CASSQVIYTEAFF.

The chain joins TRBV11-2 to TRBJ1-1; D remains unclear. This CDR3 comprises 13 residues. Germline V gene data show CDR1 as SGHAT and CDR2 as FQNNGV. V was cut by 2 bases and J by 0 bases, with 4 bases left in between. The DNA of the CDR3 is TGTGCCAGCAGCTTACACATGAACACTGAAGCTTTCTTT. It yields the protein CASSLHMNTEAFF.

The J gene is TRBJ2-3, the V gene TRBV4-2; 12 bases align to TRBD2. The germline CDR1 and CDR2 sequences are LGHNA and YNFKEQ. The CDR3 totals 16 residues. Trimming cost V 1 base and J 6 bases; bases outside gene matches: 5. The CDR3 nucleotides read TGTGCCAGCAGCCAAGGGACTAGCGGGGCAGACGATACGCAGTATTTT. This sequence encodes CASSQGTSGADDTQYF.

The rearrangement uses TRBV18 and TRBJ2-5; 10 bases agree with TRBD1. Germline trimming cut 0 bases from V and 4 bases from J; bases unmatched to any gene: 5. The CDR3 runs 16 residues. CDR1 is KGHSH, CDR2 LQKENI, per germline. Here the CDR3 DNA reads TGTGCCAGCTCACCACCGTGGACAGGGGGTGGAGAGACCCAGTACTTC. Protein: CASSPPWTGGGETQYF.

The chain employs TRBV30 and TRBJ1-2; D unresolved. The CDR3 spans 13 residues. CDR1 and CDR2 (germline): GTSNPN, SVGIG (reference sequence). Trimming removed 2 bases at V and 7 bases at J, with 14 bases between. The CDR3 here is CAWSKVPGGGYTF. CDR3 in DNA: TGTGCCTGGAGTAAAGTCCCCGGTGGTGGCTACACCTTC.

The V and J genes are TRBV10-3 and TRBJ1-2; TRBD1 aligns across 12 bases. V trimming: 2 bases; J trimming: 6 bases; junction bases outside the gene matches: 10. The CDR3 is made up of 17 amino acids. CDR1 is ENHRY and CDR2 is SYGVKD in the germline V gene. CDR3 bases: TGTGCCATCAGTGAGACCCTTGGCGGGACAGGGGGCGATGGCTACACCTTC. As protein: CAISETLGGTGGDGYTF.

The table lists this clone with a count of one. The chain is built from TRBV5-6 and TRBJ2-7; D unclear. The CDR3 length is 14 residues. With 4 bases removed from V and 5 bases from J, the gap between germline ends came to 16 bases. The germline V gene encodes CDR1 SGHDT and CDR2 YYEEEE. CDR3 DNA: TGTGCCAGCAGCCCCGAATACAGATGGGACGAGCAGTACTTC. It is translated as CASSPEYRWDEQYF.

The chain recombines TRBV27 with TRBJ2-5, with 7 positions matching TRBD1. Germline values: CDR1 MNHEY, CDR2 SMNVEV (reference sequence). The CDR3 totals 14 residues. The V segment lost 6 bases and the J segment 9 bases; nucleotides outside the gene matches: 13. The CDR3 nucleotides read TGTGCCAGCAGCCCAAGGACAGGACGAGCGGCCCAGTACTTC. Encoded protein: CASSPRTGRAAQYF.

The V call is TRBV16, the J call TRBJ1-1, with 9 bases lining up with TRBD1. The ends lost 4 bases at V and 3 bases at J; junction bases unmatched: 3. Germline assignment: CDR1 KGHSY and CDR2 FQNENV. The CDR3 length is 14 residues. Here the CDR3 DNA reads TGTGCCAGCAGCCGGGGACAGGGCTACACTGAAGCTTTCTTT. It specifies CASSRGQGYTEAFF.

The rearrangement uses TRBV12-3 or TRBV12-4 and TRBJ1-1, with D possibly matching TRBD1 (6 bases). The CDR3 length is 13 residues. V was clipped by 6 bases and J by 5 bases, with 13 bases between them. The CDR3 protein is CASSRNRETEAFF. Written as DNA, the CDR3 is TGTGCCAGCAGCCGGAACAGGGAGACTGAAGCTTTCTTT.

The V and J genes are TRBV6-6 and TRBJ2-7; 8 positions match TRBD1. The trim removed 2 bases at V and 0 bases at J, leaving 6 bases unmatched. The V gene's germline CDR1 is MNHNY and CDR2 SVGAGI (reference sequence). The CDR3 sequence is 16 residues long. The CDR3 DNA follows: TGTGCCAGCAGTTACCCAGGGACAGGAAGCTCCTACGAGCAGTACTTC. Protein: CASSYPGTGSSYEQYF.

The V call is TRBV5-1, the J call TRBJ1-5; D uncertain. V was clipped by 0 bases and J by 7 bases, with 8 bases between them. This CDR3 region has 13 residues. The germline V gene encodes CDR1 SGHRS and CDR2 YFSETQ. CDR3 protein: CASSLGAGQPQHF. The CDR3, as DNA: TGCGCCAGCAGCTTGGGGGCGGGCCAGCCCCAGCATTTT. Supplemented by reference TRBV5-1 and TRBJ1-5, the full variable domain reads KAGVTQTPRYLIKTRGQQVTLSCSPISGHRSVSWYQQTPGQGLQFLFEYFSETQRNKGNFPGRFSGRQFSNSRSEMNVSTLELGDSALYLCASSLGAGQPQHFGDGTRLSIL.

The chain employs TRBV5-1 and TRBJ2-7; 7 positions agree with TRBD1. V lost 6 bases to trimming and J lost 5 bases; unmatched junction nucleotides: 11. The CDR3 covers 14 residues. From germline, CDR1 is SGHRS and CDR2 YFSETQ. Here the CDR3 reads CASKRDGTADEQYF. CDR3 nucleotides: TGCGCCAGCAAGAGGGACGGGACAGCCGACGAGCAGTACTTC.

This clone was seen just once. The chain recombines TRBV29-1 with TRBJ1-2; a weak D match, TRBD1 (6 bases). V was trimmed by 3 bases and J by 7 bases, leaving 15 bases between them. Germline lookup yields CDR1 SQVTM and CDR2 ANQGSEA. This CDR3 spans 13 amino acids. CDR3: CSVDLYGGLGYTF. The CDR3 DNA is TGCAGCGTTGACCTTTACGGGGGGCTTGGCTACACCTTC. The whole variable domain, filled in from reference TRBV29-1 and TRBJ1-2, reads SAVISQKPSRDICQRGTSLTIQCQVDSQVTMMFWYRQQPGQSLTLIATANQGSEATYESGFVIDKFPISRPNLTFSTLTVSNMSPEDSSIYLCSVDLYGGLGYTFGSGTRLTVV.

Of note for this clone: Other DNA sequences of this sample code for an identical CDR3. The chain uses TRBV7-2 and TRBJ1-5, with unresolved D. CDR1 and CDR2 from the germline V gene are SGHTA and FQGNSA. V was pared by 5 bases and J by 4 bases, with 18 bases between. The CDR3 is made up of 16 amino acids. The CDR3 reads CASSLFGSGLNQPQHF. CDR3 bases: TGTGCCAGCAGCCTGTTCGGGTCCGGACTTAATCAGCCCCAGCATTTT.